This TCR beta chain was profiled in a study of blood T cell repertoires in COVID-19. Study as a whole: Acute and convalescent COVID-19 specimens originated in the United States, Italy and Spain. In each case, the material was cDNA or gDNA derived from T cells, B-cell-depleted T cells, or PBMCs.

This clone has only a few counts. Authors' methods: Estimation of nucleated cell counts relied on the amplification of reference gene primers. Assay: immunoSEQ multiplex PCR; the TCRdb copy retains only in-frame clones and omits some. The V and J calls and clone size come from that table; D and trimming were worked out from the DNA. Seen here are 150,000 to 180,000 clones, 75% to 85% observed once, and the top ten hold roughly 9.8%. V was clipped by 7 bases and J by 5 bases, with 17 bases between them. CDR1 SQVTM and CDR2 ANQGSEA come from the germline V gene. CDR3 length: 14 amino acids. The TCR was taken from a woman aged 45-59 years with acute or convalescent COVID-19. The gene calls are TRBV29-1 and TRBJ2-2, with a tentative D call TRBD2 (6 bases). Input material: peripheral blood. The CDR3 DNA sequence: TGCAGCGGAACGGTGGGCGGGGTGACCGGGGAGCTGTTTTTT. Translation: CSGTVGGVTGELFF.